The 30 T cell receptor beta chains below all came from one sample that was sequenced in a study of somatic mutations in cytotoxic T cells in rheumatoid arthritis. Repertoires were generated with immunoSEQ multiplex PCR, while TCRdb's copy carries only in-frame clones and drops some. The sample yields over 8,500 clones, about 70% seen once. Material for sequencing was CD8+ T cells sorted from blood. The receptors stem from a man aged 60-69 years in good health.

The chain joins TRBV7-9 to TRBJ1-4, with 9 bases aligning to TRBD1. Germline CDR1 and CDR2: SEHNR and FQNEAQ (reference sequence). CDR3 length: 19 amino acids. J lost 2 bases, V lost 5 bases, and 15 bases had no gene match. This chain's CDR3 is CASSPSGVGQGSTNEKLFF. The CDR3 DNA is TGTGCCAGCAGCCCCAGCGGCGTCGGACAGGGGTCCACTAATGAAAAACTGTTTTTT.

The chain has TRBV7-9 and TRBJ1-4; D might be TRBD1 (6 bases). The V and J ends lost 5 bases and 7 bases respectively, with 23 bases between them. The CDR3 runs to 17 residues. Germline-derived CDR1 and CDR2 are SEHNR and FQNEAQ (reference sequence). Written as DNA, the CDR3 is TGTGCCAGCAGCCCGAACCCCTTTACAGGGACCAGTGAAAAACTGTTTTTT. It codes for CASSPNPFTGTSEKLFF.

The chain couples TRBV5-1 to TRBJ2-2, with 7 positions matching TRBD2. The J segment lost 4 bases and the V segment lost 2 bases, leaving 5 bases of the junction unmatched. CDR3 length: 15 amino acids. CDR1 and CDR2 from the germline V gene are SGHRS and YFSETQ. CDR3 protein: CASSLKWEGTGELFF. DNA of the CDR3: TGCGCCAGCAGCTTAAAATGGGAGGGCACCGGGGAGCTGTTTTTT.

This chain links TRBV29-1 with TRBJ1-1, with a tentative D call TRBD1 (5 bases). This CDR3 spans 13 amino acids. Germline loops: CDR1 SQVTM, CDR2 ANQGSEA. V was clipped by 1 base and J by 4 bases, with 10 bases between them. Here the CDR3 DNA reads TGCAGCGTTGAAGGGGGGTTCGGCACTGAAGCTTTCTTT. This encodes CSVEGGFGTEAFF.

The V call is TRBV7-2, the J call TRBJ2-1; 11 positions agree with TRBD2. Germline V gives CDR1 SGHTA, CDR2 FQGNSA. The CDR3 sequence is 15 residues long. V gave up 5 bases and J gave up 6 bases; unmatched junction bases: 6. CDR3 loop: CASSLTTSGINEQFF. CDR3 in DNA: TGTGCCAGCAGCCTCACGACTAGCGGGATCAATGAGCAGTTCTTC.

The rearrangement joins TRBV7-2 to TRBJ2-1; tentative D call: TRBD1 (5 bases). The ends were cut back, 1 base at V and 4 bases at J, with 11 bases in the middle. This CDR3 has 15 residues. Germline loops: CDR1 SGHTA, CDR2 FQGNSA. In DNA form, the CDR3 reads TGTGCCAGCAGCTTAGAGACAGAAGTTTACAATGAGCAGTTCTTC. It yields the protein CASSLETEVYNEQFF.

The chain couples TRBV6-4 to TRBJ1-2; D unclear. V lost 0 bases to trimming and J lost 4 bases, with 12 bases between them. Germline assignment: CDR1 MRHNA and CDR2 SNTAGT. The CDR3 consists of 15 residues. In DNA, the CDR3 is TGTGCCAGCAGTGACTCGGAGGGAGCCCCCTATGGCTACACCTTC. It encodes CASSDSEGAPYGYTF.

This clone was counted only a few times. The chain combines TRBV6-6 with TRBJ2-2, with TRBD1 matching 8 bases. CDR1 is MNHNY and CDR2 is SVGAGI in the germline V gene (reference sequence). After removal of 6 bases from V and 1 base from J, the junction contained 7 bases not matched to a gene. The CDR3 totals 16 residues. The CDR3 reads CASSPDRGRNTGELFF. The CDR3 DNA reads TGTGCCAGCAGCCCTGACAGGGGAAGGAACACCGGGGAGCTGTTTTTT.

V gene TRBV7-9 combines with J gene TRBJ2-7; 7 bases are shared with TRBD2. Germline V gene data show CDR1 as SEHNR and CDR2 as FQNEAQ (reference sequence). V trimming: 2 bases; J trimming: 0 bases; junction bases outside the gene matches: 1. The CDR3 totals 14 residues. The CDR3 sequence is CASSLPGGSYEQYF. CDR3 DNA sequence: TGTGCCAGCAGCTTACCGGGAGGCTCCTACGAGCAGTACTTC.

With respect to this clone: At the DNA level, this CDR3 is encoded by other sequences in the same sample as well. The rearrangement joins TRBV7-2 to TRBJ2-2, with D unclear. The V end lost 0 bases, the J end lost 0 bases, and 2 bases lay between the germline ends. Germline CDR1 and CDR2: SGHTA and FQGNSA. CDR3 length equals 14 residues. Here the CDR3 DNA reads TGTGCCAGCAGCTTAGCGCCGAACACCGGGGAGCTGTTTTTT. As protein: CASSLAPNTGELFF.

V usage is TRBV9 and J usage is TRBJ2-2; 9 bases are shared with TRBD2. The ends lost 3 bases at V and 3 bases at J; junction bases unmatched: 6. The CDR3 runs 16 residues. The V gene's germline CDR1 is SGDLS and CDR2 YYNGEE. The CDR3 bases are TGTGCCAGCAGCGACCCTAGCGGGGTAGACACCGGGGAGCTGTTTTTT. It translates to CASSDPSGVDTGELFF.

The chain links TRBV19 to TRBJ2-7; 7 nucleotides match TRBD1. From germline, CDR1 is LNHDA and CDR2 SQIVND (reference sequence). Losses at the gene ends were 4 bases for V and 2 bases for J; bases not matched to a gene: 8. The CDR3 is 15 amino acids. CDR3 in DNA: TGTGCCAGTAGTAAAGACAGGGATGAGCCCTACGAGCAGTACTTC. Translating it yields CASSKDRDEPYEQYF.

This clone has only a few counts. Here the CDR3 reads CASSTWTVESTDTQYF. The DNA of the CDR3 is TGTGCCAGCAGCACCTGGACAGTTGAAAGCACAGATACGCAGTATTTT. The chain joins TRBV7-8 to TRBJ2-3, with D possibly matching TRBD1 (6 bases). V was clipped by 5 bases and J by 0 bases, with 15 bases between them. Germline V CDR1 and CDR2: SGHVS, FQNEAQ. The CDR3 spans 16 residues. Filled out from reference TRBV7-8 and TRBJ2-3, the complete variable domain reads GAGVSQSPRYKVAKRGQDVALRCDPISGHVSLFWYQQALGQGPEFLTYFQNEAQLDKSGLPSDRFFAERPEGSVSTLKIQRTQQEDSAVYLCASSTWTVESTDTQYFGPGTRLTVL.

The chain couples TRBV28 to TRBJ2-1, with 7 bases identical to TRBD1. The CDR3 consists of 14 residues. Germline lookup yields CDR1 MDHEN and CDR2 SYDVKM. Trimming took 5 bases from V and 6 from J; bases not matched to a gene: 7. The CDR3 spells CASSPGQAFNEQFF. The CDR3 nucleotides are TGTGCCAGCAGTCCTGGACAGGCATTCAATGAGCAGTTCTTC.

The rearrangement links TRBV7-8 to TRBJ1-1, with D maybe TRBD1 (5 bases). Germline CDR1 is SGHVS and CDR2 is FQNEAQ. CDR3 length: 14 residues. V gave up 5 bases and J gave up 1 base, with 11 bases separating them. The CDR3 reads CASSPSGTNTEAFF. In DNA, the CDR3 is TGTGCCAGCAGCCCATCCGGGACGAACACTGAAGCTTTCTTT.

J is TRBJ1-2 and V is TRBV5-6; 9 nucleotides line up with TRBD1. Looked up from germline, CDR1 is SGHDT and CDR2 is YYEEEE. This CDR3 has 16 amino acids. The V and J ends lost 2 bases and 7 bases, in that order; junction bases with no gene match: 12. CDR3 region: CASSFGTGTPLGGYTF. The CDR3 coding sequence is TGTGCCAGCAGCTTTGGGACAGGGACCCCTCTCGGTGGCTACACCTTC.

This rearrangement joins TRBV5-1 to TRBJ2-7; D is perhaps TRBD1 (6 bases). The CDR3 runs 12 residues. Germline V CDR1 and CDR2: SGHRS, YFSETQ. V shed 3 bases and J shed 6 bases, with 10 bases lying between them. DNA of the CDR3: TGCGCCAGCAGCTCCAACAGGGCCGAGCAGTACTTC. Its protein is CASSSNRAEQYF.

The chain links TRBV6-5 to TRBJ2-7, with D unclear. This CDR3 region has 15 residues. V lost 0 bases and J lost 4, with 13 bases in between. Germline CDR1 is MNHEY and CDR2 is SVGAGI. The CDR3 sequence: CASSYSSTLVYEQYF. CDR3 DNA: TGTGCCAGCAGTTACTCATCAACCCTGGTGTACGAGCAGTACTTC.

The genes are TRBV29-1 and TRBJ2-7, with D perhaps matching TRBD2 (6 bases). The germline V and J ends were trimmed by 4 bases and 4 bases, with 8 bases remaining between them. In germline, CDR1 is SQVTM, CDR2 ANQGSEA. This CDR3 has 11 amino acids. This CDR3 is CSVGGDYEQYF. The DNA for the CDR3 is TGCAGCGTTGGGGGGGATTACGAGCAGTACTTC.

This chain connects TRBV29-1 to TRBJ2-5, with a possible D match to TRBD2 (5 bases). The CDR3 has 13 residues. V lost 3 bases to trimming and J lost 0 bases, with 8 bases between them. CDR1 and CDR2 from the germline V gene are SQVTM and ANQGSEA. The chain's CDR3 is CSVDREYQETQYF. CDR3 in DNA: TGCAGCGTTGATAGGGAGTACCAAGAGACCCAGTACTTC.

This sequence joins TRBV7-3 and TRBJ1-1; the match to TRBD1 covers 9 bases. Germline V gene data show CDR1 as SGHTA and CDR2 as FQGTGA. There are 15 residues in the CDR3. V trimming: 4 bases; J trimming: 4 bases; junction bases outside the gene matches: 7. This CDR3 reads CASSSTGGQRTEAFF. CDR3 DNA sequence: TGTGCCAGCAGCTCGACAGGGGGGCAACGCACTGAAGCTTTCTTT.

This sequence joins TRBV11-2 and TRBJ1-1, with D hard to call. The CDR3 spans 15 residues. V lost 4 bases and J lost 2, with 14 bases in between. Germline assignment: CDR1 SGHAT and CDR2 FQNNGV. The CDR3 region is CASSSLGGQNTEAFF. Here the CDR3 DNA reads TGTGCCAGCAGCTCCTTGGGAGGGCAAAACACTGAAGCTTTCTTT.

V is TRBV7-9 and J is TRBJ2-1; a weak D match, TRBD1 (5 bases). The CDR3 totals 14 residues. Germline loops: CDR1 SEHNR, CDR2 FQNEAQ (reference sequence). V shed 5 bases and J shed 3 bases, with 11 bases lying between them. CDR3: CASSNTDNYNEQFF. In DNA form, the CDR3 reads TGTGCCAGCAGCAACACGGACAACTACAATGAGCAGTTCTTC.

The chain is built from TRBV2 and TRBJ2-7, with 9 bases aligning to TRBD1. Germline V CDR1 and CDR2: SNHLY, FYNNEI. The CDR3 length is 16 residues. V was clipped by 5 bases and J by 1 base; unmatched bases: 9. CDR3 in amino acids: CASSRDTGTGSYEQYF. Here the CDR3 DNA reads TGTGCCAGCAGTCGGGATACCGGGACAGGGTCCTACGAGCAGTACTTC.

Here the CDR3 DNA reads TGTGCCAGCAGGCCGGGACGGATGGACCAAGAGACCCAGTACTTC. This encodes CASRPGRMDQETQYF. This sequence joins TRBV25-1 and TRBJ2-5; D could derive from TRBD1 or TRBD2 (5 bases each). V lost 6 bases and J 0 bases, leaving 14 bases between the germline ends. The germline CDR1 and CDR2 sequences are MGHDK and SYGVNS. There are 15 residues in the CDR3.

This chain uses TRBV27 with TRBJ1-5; D is unresolved. The germline CDR1 and CDR2 sequences are MNHEY and SMNVEV (reference sequence). Trimming pared 6 bases from V and 3 bases from J, leaving 15 bases between. This CDR3 is built from 15 residues. CDR3 amino acids: CASSRSWRLNQPQHF. The CDR3 nucleotides are TGTGCCAGCAGCCGTAGTTGGAGGCTCAATCAGCCCCAGCATTTT.

V usage is TRBV9 and J usage is TRBJ2-7, with D unresolved. The CDR3 is 13 residues long. CDR1 SGDLS and CDR2 YYNGEE come from the germline V gene. V gave up 2 bases and J gave up 5 bases, with 11 bases separating them. Here the CDR3 reads CASSVGSLDEQYF. DNA for the CDR3: TGTGCCAGCAGCGTGGGCAGTCTCGACGAGCAGTACTTC.

The chain uses TRBV28 and TRBJ2-2; D might be TRBD1 or TRBD2, each matching 5 bases. The CDR3 has 15 residues. V was trimmed by 3 bases and J by 3 bases, leaving 11 bases between them. The germline V gene has CDR1 MDHEN and CDR2 SYDVKM. The CDR3 DNA reads as TGTGCCAGCAGTTTGGGTGGGACGGACACCGGGGAGCTGTTTTTT. Protein product: CASSLGGTDTGELFF.

The genes are TRBV7-2 and TRBJ1-2; D possibly corresponds to TRBD1 (5 bases). In germline, CDR1 is SGHTA, CDR2 FQGNSA. V gave up 0 bases and J gave up 6 bases, with 8 bases separating them. The CDR3 consists of 13 residues. This chain's CDR3 is CASSLAGVDGYTF. The DNA of the CDR3 is TGTGCCAGCAGCTTAGCAGGGGTAGATGGCTACACCTTC.

This clone was seen more than once but under ten times. The chain links TRBV11-2 to TRBJ2-7, with 10 bases aligning to TRBD2. After removal of 3 bases from V and 8 bases from J, the junction contained 1 base not matched to a gene. Germline V gene lookup returns CDR1 SGHAT and CDR2 FQNNGV. The CDR3 has 12 amino acids. The CDR3 DNA reads TGTGCCAGCAGCTTCACTAGCGGGAAGCAGTACTTC. Translated: CASSFTSGKQYF.